The 30 T cell receptor beta chains below all came from one sample that was sequenced in a study of T-cell memory formation after mild COVID-19. Each CDR3 protein gets one entry after TCRdb re-called the 5' RACE reads with MiXCR. The sample contains roughly 160,000 distinct CDR3 sequences, 11% of which appear only once. Sequenced: PBMCs or a T cell subset sorted from them (not recorded which). The receptor source for this set is a man aged 18 to 30 who had mild COVID-19 (a few samples of this study predate the infection). Cell type and time point are not known.

CDR3 residues: CASSYNARGGRETQYF. For the CDR3, the DNA is TGTGCCAGCAGTTATAACGCGCGGGGGGGCCGGGAGACCCAGTACTTC. The rearrangement joins TRBV6-5 to TRBJ2-5, with TRBD2 matching over 9 bases. Germline lookup yields CDR1 MNHEY and CDR2 SVGAGI. V shed 3 bases and J 5 bases; nucleotides not matched to a gene: 10. The CDR3 length is 16 residues.

This clonotype counts as medium-sized (0.01 to 0.1%). This chain connects TRBV25-1 to TRBJ2-3; 7 nucleotides align to TRBD1. V shed 6 bases, J shed 1 base, and the junction held 4 bases outside the gene matches. Germline CDR1 reads MGHDK; CDR2 reads SYGVNS. The CDR3 runs 14 residues. This CDR3 is CASRRGTGTDTQYF. The CDR3 DNA follows: TGTGCCAGCAGGAGGGGGACAGGCACAGATACGCAGTATTTT. The full variable domain, completed using reference TRBV25-1 and TRBJ2-3, is EADIYQTPRYLVIGTGKKITLECSQTMGHDKMYWYQQDPGMELHLIHYSYGVNSTEKGDLSSESTVSRIRTEHFPLTLESARPSHTSQYLCASRRGTGTDTQYFGPGTRLTVL.

This clonotype was seen many times. DNA for the CDR3: TGTGCCAGCAGCCTGGGGACACTGGCCTACGAGCAGTACTTC. Protein product: CASSLGTLAYEQYF. The gene calls are TRBV7-9 and TRBJ2-7, with a possible D match to TRBD1 (6 bases). From germline, CDR1 is SEHNR and CDR2 FQNEAQ (reference sequence). The CDR3 is 14 residues long. The germline V and J ends were trimmed by 5 bases and 2 bases, with 13 bases remaining between them.

This clonotype was found a few times. This chain uses TRBV7-2 with TRBJ2-7; no definite D call. The germline V and J ends were trimmed by 5 bases and 5 bases, with 13 bases remaining between them. The CDR3 is 13 residues long. Germline V CDR1 and CDR2: SGHTA, FQGNSA. The chain's CDR3 is CASSQGMGNEQYV. CDR3 in DNA: TGTGCCAGCAGCCAAGGGATGGGAAACGAGCAGTACGTC.

This clonotype has just a few counts. This chain links TRBV4-3 with TRBJ1-1, with D possibly matching TRBD1 (6 bases). The germline CDR1 and CDR2 sequences are LGHNA and YSLEER. V shed 5 bases and J shed 4 bases, with 17 bases lying between them. The length of the CDR3 is 15 residues. The DNA for the CDR3 is TGCGCCAGCAGCTCCGGAGGGGGGGAGAGCACTGAAGCTTTCTTT. This translates into CASSSGGGESTEAFF.

This clonotype has only a few counts. The rearrangement joins TRBV2 to TRBJ1-2, with TRBD1 as a possible D gene (5 bases). This CDR3 is 13 amino acids long. Germline assignment: CDR1 SNHLY and CDR2 FYNNEI. V lost 8 bases and J 4 bases, leaving 14 bases between the germline ends. The CDR3 bases are TGTGCCAGCTCCGGGACGGAAACCTATGGCTACACCTTC. Protein product: CASSGTETYGYTF.

This clonotype came up a few times. V is TRBV18 and J is TRBJ2-1; tentatively, D is TRBD1 (6 bases). V lost 3 bases, J lost 4 bases, and 22 bases lay in between. The CDR3 spans 18 residues. The germline CDR1 and CDR2 sequences are KGHSH and LQKENI. CDR3 sequence (DNA): TGTGCCAGCTCACCGCGTCAGGGGATGGGTGTATGGTACAATGAGCAGTTCTTC. This sequence encodes CASSPRQGMGVWYNEQFF.

This clonotype was detected a few times. J is TRBJ2-1 and V is TRBV9; unclear D gene. V dropped 0 bases and J dropped 9 bases, with 7 bases sitting between them. CDR1 is SGDLS and CDR2 is YYNGEE in the germline V gene. The CDR3 sequence is 12 residues long. CDR3 in DNA: TGTGCCAGCAGCGTAGTAGGAAGTGAGCAGTTCTTC. This gives the protein CASSVVGSEQFF.

This clonotype was observed a handful of times. The J gene is TRBJ2-7, the V gene TRBV12-5, with D perhaps matching TRBD2 (5 bases). The CDR3 runs 12 residues. Germline V gives CDR1 LGHNT, CDR2 FRNRAP. Trimming stripped 5 bases from V and 3 bases from J, with 8 bases between. The CDR3 sequence is CASGPGSYEQYF. As DNA, the CDR3 is TGTGCTAGTGGTCCGGGGAGCTACGAGCAGTACTTC.

The V gene is TRBV7-9, the J gene TRBJ1-6; D is uncertain. Trimming removed 0 bases from V and 8 bases from J, with 11 bases in between. The germline CDR1 and CDR2 sequences are SEHNR and FQNEAQ (reference sequence). The CDR3 loop spans 15 amino acids. The CDR3 is CASSLANRVDSPLHF. DNA for the CDR3: TGTGCCAGCAGCTTAGCGAACCGGGTCGATTCACCCCTCCACTTT.

This clonotype was seen at least ten times. This chain links TRBV7-9 with TRBJ2-7; D remains unclear. With 5 bases removed from V and 3 bases from J, the gap between germline ends came to 5 bases. The CDR3 has 11 amino acids. Germline-derived CDR1 and CDR2 are SEHNR and FQNEAQ (reference sequence). CDR3 loop: CASSLYYEQYF. The CDR3 DNA follows: TGTGCCAGCAGCCTCTACTACGAGCAGTACTTC.

This clonotype showed up many times. The V call is TRBV5-1, the J call TRBJ2-3; 10 nucleotides agree with TRBD2. The germline CDR1 and CDR2 sequences are SGHRS and YFSETQ. V dropped 4 bases and J dropped 2; count of bases not matched to a gene: 4. There are 15 residues in the CDR3. DNA for the CDR3: TGCGCCAGCAGCCTAGCGGGGGCGGACACAGATACGCAGTATTTT. Protein: CASSLAGADTDTQYF. Full variable domain (rest looked up from reference TRBV5-1 and TRBJ2-3): KAGVTQTPRYLIKTRGQQVTLSCSPISGHRSVSWYQQTPGQGLQFLFEYFSETQRNKGNFPGRFSGRQFSNSRSEMNVSTLELGDSALYLCASSLAGADTDTQYFGPGTRLTVL.

The table lists this clonotype with a few counts. The chain recombines TRBV27 with TRBJ2-5; weak D call: TRBD1 (5 bases). Germline lookup yields CDR1 MNHEY and CDR2 SMNVEV (reference sequence). V lost 5 bases, J lost 1 base, and 14 bases lay in between. This CDR3 has 15 residues. DNA of the CDR3: TGTGCCAGCAGTCGGGCTGGGGCCTCCCAAGAGACCCAGTACTTC. Its translation: CASSRAGASQETQYF.

The chain links TRBV18 to TRBJ2-3, with 7 nucleotides matching TRBD2. This CDR3 region has 16 residues. J lost 2 bases, V lost 4 bases, and 9 bases had no gene match. The germline V gene has CDR1 KGHSH and CDR2 LQKENI. Here the CDR3 reads CASSQPGLSDTDTQYF. CDR3 sequence (DNA): TGTGCCAGCTCACAGCCGGGACTATCAGACACAGATACGCAGTATTTT.

This clonotype was counted at least ten times. One end of the junction fails to match germline, which may point to a read error. The chain couples TRBV25-1 to TRBJ2-5, with 11 bases fitting TRBD1. Per the germline V gene, CDR1 is MGHDK and CDR2 is SYGVNS. There are 15 residues in the CDR3. The CDR3 sequence: CASSPGTGGQETQYF. CDR3 sequence (DNA): TGCGCCAGCAGCCCCGGGACAGGGGGCCAAGAGACCCAGTACTTC.

This clonotype was counted many times. The V gene is TRBV7-2, the J gene TRBJ2-7; 9 bases align to TRBD2. The CDR3 is 13 amino acids. Germline assignment: CDR1 SGHTA and CDR2 FQGNSA. The ends lost 4 bases at V and 7 bases at J; junction bases unmatched: 5. The CDR3 sequence: CASSSRAGGEQYV. CDR3 nucleotides: TGTGCCAGCAGCTCCCGAGCGGGGGGTGAGCAGTACGTC.

This clonotype was recorded a few times. The chain uses TRBV20-1 and TRBJ1-6; D is unclear. The CDR3 sequence is 12 residues long. Trimming removed 7 bases at V and 8 bases at J, with 12 bases between. CDR1 and CDR2 from the germline V gene are DFQATT and SNEGSKA (reference sequence). The CDR3, as DNA: TGCAGTGTCCCCGGGAATGATTCACCCCTCCACTTT. This gives the protein CSVPGNDSPLHF.

This clonotype was detected many times. The chain recombines TRBV30 with TRBJ2-6; no definite D call. The CDR3 length is 13 residues. The ends were cut back, 0 bases at V and 4 bases at J, with 4 bases in the middle. From germline, CDR1 is GTSNPN and CDR2 SVGIG (reference sequence). Here the CDR3 reads CAWSVGGANVLTF. The CDR3 nucleotides read TGTGCCTGGAGTGTAGGCGGGGCCAACGTCCTGACTTTC. The complete variable domain, with remaining parts taken from reference TRBV30 and TRBJ2-6, reads SQTIHQWPATLVQPVGSPLSLECTVEGTSNPNLYWYRQAAGRGLQLLFYSVGIGQISSEVPQNLSASRPQDRQFILSSKKLLLSDSGFYLCAWSVGGANVLTFGAGSRLTVL.

This clonotype was recorded a few times. The chain uses TRBV6-1 and TRBJ2-6; a weak D match, TRBD1 (6 bases). The germline CDR1 and CDR2 sequences are MNHNS and SASEGT. The V gene lost 8 bases and the J gene lost 0 bases, with 11 bases spanning the gap. The CDR3 loop spans 15 amino acids. This CDR3 is CASGTRNSGANVLTF. CDR3 coding DNA: TGTGCCAGCGGGACACGGAACTCTGGGGCCAACGTCCTGACTTTC.

The chain has TRBV5-4 and TRBJ2-3, with D perhaps assigned TRBD1 or TRBD2 (6 bases each). In germline, CDR1 is SGHNT, CDR2 YYREEE (reference sequence). CDR3 length: 14 amino acids. V dropped 2 bases and J dropped 10 bases, with 17 bases sitting between them. The CDR3 loop is CASSFPGGPGSQYF. The CDR3 DNA reads TGTGCCAGCAGCTTTCCTGGGGGGCCGGGATCGCAGTATTTT.

The chain recombines TRBV7-2 with TRBJ2-5; TRBD2 is a possible D gene (6 bases). The CDR3 spans 15 residues. Trimming pared 1 base from V and 7 bases from J, leaving 16 bases between. CDR1 and CDR2 from the germline V gene are SGHTA and FQGNSA. The CDR3 loop is CASSLDTPTGVTQYF. The CDR3 DNA follows: TGTGCCAGCAGCTTAGACACACCCACGGGGGTGACCCAGTACTTC.

This clonotype was observed a few times. V is TRBV4-3 and J is TRBJ2-5; D is perhaps TRBD1 (5 bases). Germline V gives CDR1 LGHNA, CDR2 YSLEER. The V end lost 4 bases, the J end lost 2 bases, and 14 bases lay between the germline ends. This CDR3 contains 15 residues. Here the CDR3 DNA reads TGCGCCAGCAGCCGAGGCGTTAGGGGACAAGAGACCCAGTACTTC. Translated, it gives CASSRGVRGQETQYF.

This clonotype was picked up a small number of times. The chain uses TRBV12-3 or TRBV12-4 and TRBJ2-7, with a weak D call TRBD2 (7 bases). This CDR3 has 15 residues. V was shortened by 6 bases and J by 4 bases, with 19 bases between the two germline ends. This CDR3 is CASSPMGGAAYEQYF. DNA of the CDR3: TGTGCCAGCAGCCCCATGGGGGGGGCTGCATACGAGCAGTACTTC.

This clonotype was detected only a few times. At one of its ends the junction is not consistent with the germline gene, which may arise from a read error. J is TRBJ1-2 and V is TRBV9; D possibly corresponds to TRBD1 (6 bases). Per the germline V gene, CDR1 is SGDLS and CDR2 is YYNGEE. The CDR3 spans 12 residues. CDR3 region: CASSVHGQSPSF. For the CDR3, the DNA is TGTGCCAGCAGCGTTCACGGACAGTCCCCTTCCTTC.

This clonotype came up a few times. J is TRBJ2-1 and V is TRBV7-8, with 9 bases that match TRBD2. This CDR3 region has 14 residues. Trimming took 5 bases from V and 5 from J; bases not matched to a gene: 4. The V gene's germline CDR1 is SGHVS and CDR2 FQNEAQ. Here the CDR3 DNA reads TGTGCCAGCAGCAGGACTAGCGACCACAATGAGCAGTTCTTC. This translates into CASSRTSDHNEQFF.

In DNA, the CDR3 is TGTGCCTGGAGTTGGGGATTAAACATTCAGTACTTC. Its protein is CAWSWGLNIQYF. The genes are TRBV30 and TRBJ2-4; no clear D. Germline-derived CDR1 and CDR2 are GTSNPN and SVGIG (reference sequence). The CDR3 extends over 12 amino acids. V lost 2 bases to trimming and J lost 6 bases, with 8 bases between them.

This clonotype was counted between two and nine times. The chain has TRBV9 and TRBJ1-4, with a tentative D call TRBD1 (6 bases). Germline V gene lookup returns CDR1 SGDLS and CDR2 YYNGEE. The CDR3 is 14 amino acids. Deletions cut 3 bases from V and 7 bases from J, with 13 bases between. The CDR3 sequence: CASSEGRGGEKLFF. The CDR3, as DNA: TGTGCCAGCAGCGAAGGCAGGGGAGGTGAAAAACTGTTTTTT. Supplemented by reference TRBV9 and TRBJ1-4, the full variable domain reads DSGVTQTPKHLITATGQRVTLRCSPRSGDLSVYWYQQSLDQGLQFLIQYYNGEERAKGNILERFSAQQFPDLHSELNLSSLELGDSALYFCASSEGRGGEKLFFGSGTQLSVL.

This clonotype was picked up a small number of times. V is TRBV28 and J is TRBJ1-4, with D perhaps matching TRBD1 (5 bases). V gave up 3 bases and J gave up 7 bases, with 18 bases separating them. In germline, CDR1 is MDHEN, CDR2 SYDVKM. The CDR3 sequence is 16 residues long. CDR3 loop: CASSFILEGMSEKLFF. The DNA of the CDR3 is TGTGCCAGCAGTTTTATTTTAGAGGGGATGAGTGAAAAACTGTTTTTT. Variable domain in full (rest from reference TRBV28 and TRBJ1-4): DVKVTQSSRYLVKRTGEKVFLECVQDMDHENMFWYRQDPGLGLRLIYFSYDVKMKEKGDIPEGYSVSREKKERFSLILESASTNQTSMYLCASSFILEGMSEKLFFGSGTQLSVL.

The chain employs TRBV30 and TRBJ2-2; D uncertain. V gave up 0 bases and J gave up 6 bases, with 8 bases separating them. The CDR3 is made up of 13 amino acids. Germline V gives CDR1 GTSNPN, CDR2 SVGIG (reference sequence). The CDR3 loop is CAWSVHGAGELFF. The DNA of the CDR3 is TGTGCCTGGAGTGTACATGGGGCCGGGGAGCTGTTTTTT.

The chain joins TRBV7-6 to TRBJ2-5; 7 bases align to TRBD1. J gave up 1 base and V 4 bases, and 9 bases lay outside the gene matches. The CDR3 has 16 amino acids. Per germline, CDR1 SGHVS and CDR2 FNYEAQ. CDR3 DNA: TGTGCCAGCAGCTCCGAGGGACAGTACGCCCAAGAGACCCAGTACTTC. It specifies CASSSEGQYAQETQYF. The full variable domain, completed using reference TRBV7-6 and TRBJ2-5, is GAGVSQSPRYKVTKRGQDVALRCDPISGHVSLYWYRQALGQGPEFLTYFNYEAQQDKSGLPNDRFSAERPEGSISTLTIQRTEQRDSAMYRCASSSEGQYAQETQYFGPGTRLLVL.